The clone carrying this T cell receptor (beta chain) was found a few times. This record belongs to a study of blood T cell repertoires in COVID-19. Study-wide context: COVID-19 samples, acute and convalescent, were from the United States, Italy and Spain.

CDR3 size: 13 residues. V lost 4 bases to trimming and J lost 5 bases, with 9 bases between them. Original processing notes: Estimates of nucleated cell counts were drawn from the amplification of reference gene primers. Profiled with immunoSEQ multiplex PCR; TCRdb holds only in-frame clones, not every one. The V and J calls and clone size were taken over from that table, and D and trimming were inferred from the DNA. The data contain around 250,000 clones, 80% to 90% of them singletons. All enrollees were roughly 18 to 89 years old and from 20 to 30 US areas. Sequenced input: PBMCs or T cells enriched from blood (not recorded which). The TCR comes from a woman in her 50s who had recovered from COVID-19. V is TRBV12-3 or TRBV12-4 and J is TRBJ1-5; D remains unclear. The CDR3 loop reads CASSWSVDQPQHF. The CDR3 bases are TGTGCCAGCAGTTGGAGCGTTGATCAGCCCCAGCATTTT.